What follows describes a single T cell receptor (beta chain). What it binds is not known. The data are from a study of OX40 agonist ivuxolimab in advanced cancers. Study-level findings and limits: Averaging showed that CD8+ T cells had more expanded clones than CD4+ did.

Assay: immunoSEQ multiplex PCR; the TCRdb copy retains only in-frame clones and omits some. The table has over 50,000 clones, around nine tenths seen once; the top ten hold around 25%. Deletions cut 5 bases from V and 11 bases from J, with 37 bases between. The CDR3 runs to 19 residues. CDR1 is SQVTM and CDR2 is ANQGSEA in the germline V gene. The TCR was taken from an adult with an advanced solid tumor such as melanoma, head and neck, liver or kidney cancer. The material was CD4+ or CD8+ T cells sorted from blood, obtained in a trial of the OX40 agonist ivuxolimab. This sequence joins TRBV29-1 and TRBJ2-1; D gene ambiguous. CDR3 DNA: TGCAGCGTTCGCTTATCTTCTTCACCCACCCATGGATCAGGCCGTCAGCAGTTCTTC. Its protein product is CSVRLSSSPTHGSGRQQFF.